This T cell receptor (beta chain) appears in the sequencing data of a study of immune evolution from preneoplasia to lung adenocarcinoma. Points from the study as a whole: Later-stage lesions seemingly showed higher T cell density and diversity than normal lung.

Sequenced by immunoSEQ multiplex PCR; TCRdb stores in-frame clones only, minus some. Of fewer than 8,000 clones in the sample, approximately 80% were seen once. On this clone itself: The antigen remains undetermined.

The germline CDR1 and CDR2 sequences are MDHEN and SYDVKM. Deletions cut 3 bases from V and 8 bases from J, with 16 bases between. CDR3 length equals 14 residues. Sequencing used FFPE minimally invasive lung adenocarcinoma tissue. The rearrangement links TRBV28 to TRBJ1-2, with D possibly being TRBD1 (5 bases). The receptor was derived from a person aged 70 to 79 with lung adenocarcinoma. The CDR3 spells CASSFSGTSGGYTF. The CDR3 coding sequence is TGTGCCAGCAGTTTTAGCGGGACGTCGGGGGGCTACACCTTC.